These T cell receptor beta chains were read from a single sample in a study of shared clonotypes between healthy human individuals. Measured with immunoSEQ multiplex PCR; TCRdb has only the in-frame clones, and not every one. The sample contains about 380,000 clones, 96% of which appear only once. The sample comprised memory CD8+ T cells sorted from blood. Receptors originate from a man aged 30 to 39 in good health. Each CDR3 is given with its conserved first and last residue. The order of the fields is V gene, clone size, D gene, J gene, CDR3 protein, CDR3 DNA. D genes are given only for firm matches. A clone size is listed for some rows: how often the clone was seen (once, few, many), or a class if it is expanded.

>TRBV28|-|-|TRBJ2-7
CASSLSAYEQYF
TGTGCCAGCAGTTTGAGTGCCTACGAGCAGTACTTC
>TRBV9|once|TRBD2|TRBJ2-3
CASSVASGSADTQYF
TGTGCCAGCAGCGTAGCTAGCGGCAGTGCAGATACGCAGTATTTT
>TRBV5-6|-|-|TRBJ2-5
CASGSGEETQYF
TGTGCCAGCGGATCGGGAGAAGAGACCCAGTACTTC
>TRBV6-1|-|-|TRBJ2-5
CASSASATFQETQYF
TGTGCCAGCAGTGCTAGCGCAACTTTCCAAGAGACCCAGTACTTC
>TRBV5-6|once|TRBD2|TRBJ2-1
CASSRLPLSSGRDEFF
TGTGCCAGCAGCCGGTTACCTCTTAGTAGCGGGAGGGACGAGTTCTTC
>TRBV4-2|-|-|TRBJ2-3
CASSPSPRASTDTQYF
TGTGCCAGCAGCCCCTCCCCCAGGGCTAGCACAGATACGCAGTATTTT
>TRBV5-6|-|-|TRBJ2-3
CASSLVASTTDTQYF
TGTGCCAGCAGCTTGGTTGCTAGCACCACAGATACGCAGTATTTT
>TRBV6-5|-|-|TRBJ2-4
CASSLEGPAKNIQYF
TGTGCCAGCAGTTTGGAGGGACCAGCCAAAAACATTCAGTACTTC
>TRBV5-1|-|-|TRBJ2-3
CASSFGGSDTQYF
TGCGCCAGCAGCTTTGGGGGGTCAGATACGCAGTATTTT
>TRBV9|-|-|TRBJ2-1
CASSVGYSYNEQFF
TGTGCCAGCAGCGTAGGGTACTCCTACAATGAGCAGTTCTTC
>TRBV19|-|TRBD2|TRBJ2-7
CASSIDGLAGYEQYF
TGTGCCAGTAGTATAGATGGACTAGCGGGATACGAGCAGTACTTC
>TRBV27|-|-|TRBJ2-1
CASGGGGSYNEQFF
TGTGCCTCGGGGGGCGGAGGGTCCTACAATGAGCAGTTCTTC
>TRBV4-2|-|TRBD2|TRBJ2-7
CASSQEPGEASGSQVQYF
TGTGCCAGCAGCCAAGAGCCGGGGGAAGCTAGCGGGAGTCAGGTGCAGTACTTC
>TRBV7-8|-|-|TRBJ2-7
CASSLVGAYEQYF
TGTGCCAGCAGCTTAGTAGGCGCCTACGAGCAGTACTTC
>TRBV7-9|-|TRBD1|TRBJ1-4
CASSAGQGKNEKLFF
TGTGCCAGCAGCGCGGGACAGGGTAAAAATGAAAAACTGTTTTTT
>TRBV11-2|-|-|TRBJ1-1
CASSLLPGVNTEAFF
TGTGCCAGCAGCTTACTTCCAGGGGTTAACACTGAAGCTTTCTTT
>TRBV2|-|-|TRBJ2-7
CASSARYSGEQYF
TGTGCCAGCAGTGCCCGCTACTCCGGCGAGCAGTACTTC